The T cell receptor beta chain under discussion was sequenced for a study of vaccination effects on CD4 cells after COVID-19. The study's findings and limits: Clonal contraction was marked in infection- and vaccine-induced clones late after vaccination.

With the ViraFEST assay, the study expanded antigen-specific CD4+ T cells using viral peptide pools, then sequenced them. Around day 10 of culture, CD4+ T cells were separated out. PCR confirmed that the person was infected with SARS-CoV-2 between March and December 2020. CDR3 length: 13 amino acids. Germline assignment: CDR1 MNHEY and CDR2 SMNVEV (reference sequence). Trimming removed 1 base at V and 5 bases at J, with 8 bases between. This clone was found once. The antigen is undetermined. The assay was immunoSEQ multiplex PCR, and TCRdb's table has in-frame clones only and misses some. The sample lists roughly 25,000 clones; 75% to 85% were seen once.

The sample was CD4+ T cells from PBMCs cultured with HCoV-NL63 spike peptides, taken before COVID-19 vaccination. This clonotype was obtained from a human donor who had a prior SARS-CoV-2 infection. V gene TRBV27 combines with J gene TRBJ1-1, with D hard to call. Here the CDR3 reads CASSLYGGTEAFF. CDR3 in DNA: TGTGCCAGCAGTTTATACGGAGGGACTGAAGCTTTCTTT.